The 20 T cell receptor beta chains in this list originate from one sample, sequenced in a study of human T cells and chemical hapten exposure (dated by TCRdb to the early 2020s). Library preparation was by RACE. The sequencer was a NextSeq 500. TCRdb reran the public reads through fastp at Q25 and MiXCR, keeping productive beta chains. For every CDR3 protein sequence, its rows merge into one entry that carries the most common genes and DNA. Here the sample has approximately 350,000 distinct CDR3 sequences; 6% to 8.5% occur a single time. Approximately 8% of the sample goes to the ten largest clones. The sample's time point label, decoded: patch test 1, 2 weeks after DPC sensitization. This specimen's treatment or condition label, interpreted: therapeutic diphenylcyclopropenone sensitization with weekly scalp DPC. The source was whole blood, collected in connection with sensitization to the hapten diphenylcyclopropenone (DPC). These receptor sequences come from a woman in her late teens or twenties with alopecia areata. Some clones in this sample may be carry-over from other donors' samples.

This clonotype was counted at least ten times. The chain links TRBV10-3 to TRBJ2-7; the D is unclear. This CDR3 is 14 amino acids long. Germline CDR1 ENHRY, CDR2 SYGVKD. Deletions cut 7 bases from V and 0 bases from J, with 13 bases between. CDR3 in amino acids: CAIKLGTSSYEQYF. Written as DNA, the CDR3 is TGTGCCATCAAGCTGGGTACGAGCTCCTACGAGCAGTACTTC.

This clonotype was found many times. This chain connects TRBV14 to TRBJ2-5; TRBD1 matches 7 bases. The CDR3 is 12 residues long. Germline lookup yields CDR1 SGHDN and CDR2 FVKESK. Unmatched junction bases numbered 0, after V lost 1 base and J lost 7 bases. For the CDR3, the DNA is TGTGCCAGCAGCCAAGCAGGGGGGACCCAGTACTTC. The encoded protein is CASSQAGGTQYF. Filled out from reference TRBV14 and TRBJ2-5, the complete variable domain reads EAGVTQFPSHSVIEKGQTVTLRCDPISGHDNLYWYRRVMGKEIKFLLHFVKESKQDESGMPNNRFLAERTGGTYSTLKVQPAELEDSGVYFCASSQAGGTQYFGPGTRLLVL.

This clonotype was recorded many times. V gene TRBV10-3 combines with J gene TRBJ2-7; 9 nucleotides line up with TRBD1. Germline-derived CDR1 and CDR2 are ENHRY and SYGVKD. This CDR3 contains 15 residues. Trimming at V came to 2 bases and at J to 2 bases, leaving 4 bases not matched to a gene. CDR3 protein: CAISEPGQGTYEQYF. The CDR3 DNA reads as TGTGCCATCAGTGAGCCTGGACAGGGGACCTACGAGCAGTACTTC.

This clonotype has a count of ten or more. The chain carries TRBV7-2 and TRBJ1-4, with 7 bases lining up with TRBD1. There are 16 residues in the CDR3. Germline V lookup: CDR1 SGHTA, CDR2 FQGNSA. V trimming: 5 bases; J trimming: 5 bases; junction bases outside the gene matches: 11. The chain's CDR3 is CASSPLRQGRNEKLFF. The CDR3 coding sequence is TGTGCCAGCAGCCCATTGAGACAGGGCCGGAATGAAAAACTGTTTTTT.

V usage is TRBV6-5 and J usage is TRBJ2-3; D might be TRBD2 (6 bases). From germline, CDR1 is MNHEY and CDR2 SVGAGI. The CDR3 length is 13 residues. V dropped 2 bases and J dropped 3 bases, with 6 bases sitting between them. CDR3 region: CASSYAGTDTQYF. The CDR3 nucleotides read TGTGCCAGCAGTTACGCGGGGACAGATACGCAGTATTTT.

Concerning this clonotype itself: Just one base apart from a much larger clone, this may be a read error. The rearrangement links TRBV6-6 to TRBJ1-1, with 7 bases aligning to TRBD1. CDR3 length: 14 residues. The junction had 7 bases not matched to a gene; V was cut back by 9 bases and J by 0 bases. CDR1 and CDR2 from the germline V gene are MNHNY and SVGAGI (reference sequence). DNA for the CDR3: TGTGCCAGTTTAATCGGGACAGTGAACACTGAAGCTTTCTTT. It translates to CASLIGTVNTEAFF.

This clonotype was recorded many times. The gene calls are TRBV9 and TRBJ2-7; 13 bases are a match to TRBD2. V was clipped by 3 bases and J by 2 bases; unmatched bases: 2. Germline CDR1 is SGDLS and CDR2 is YYNGEE. The CDR3 length is 15 residues. Here the CDR3 DNA reads TGTGCCAGCAGCGGGGGACTAGCGGGGACCTACGAGCAGTACTTC. Protein product: CASSGGLAGTYEQYF.

V is TRBV29-1 and J is TRBJ2-3; no definite D call. The CDR3 has 15 residues. Between the trimmed V and J ends, which lost 2 bases and 2 bases, there was a span of 14 bases. The germline V gene encodes CDR1 SQVTM and CDR2 ANQGSEA. As DNA, the CDR3 is TGCAGCGTTGAACTCCGGACGGAAAACACAGATACGCAGTATTTT. Translated: CSVELRTENTDTQYF.

This clonotype has more than one count but fewer than ten. The V gene is TRBV5-4, the J gene TRBJ1-5, with D perhaps matching TRBD1 (5 bases). The CDR3 totals 15 residues. Germline V lookup: CDR1 SGHNT, CDR2 YYREEE (reference sequence). V was cut by 0 bases and J by 0 bases, with 7 bases left in between. CDR3 sequence (DNA): TGTGCCAGCAGCTTGGGGGGGAATAGCAATCAGCCCCAGCATTTT. It is translated as CASSLGGNSNQPQHF.

In DNA, the CDR3 is TGCGCCAGCAGCTTCCTCAGCGGTCACACAGATACGCAGTATTTT. Protein: CASSFLSGHTDTQYF. V gene TRBV5-1 combines with J gene TRBJ2-3, with TRBD2 as a possible D gene (5 bases). V lost 2 bases, J lost 2 bases, and 12 bases lay in between. The CDR3 loop spans 15 amino acids. The germline gives CDR1 SGHRS, CDR2 YFSETQ.

This clonotype was counted only a few times. CDR3 loop: CAISESKGGDTQYF. The CDR3 coding sequence is TGTGCCATCAGTGAGTCGAAAGGGGGAGATACGCAGTATTTT. This chain connects TRBV10-3 to TRBJ2-3; D is perhaps TRBD1 (6 bases). Trimming took 0 bases from V and 5 from J, leaving 9 bases between them. Germline V gene sequence: CDR1 ENHRY, CDR2 SYGVKD. This CDR3 spans 14 amino acids.

This clonotype came up a few times. This chain joins TRBV7-3 and TRBJ2-2, with 8 bases that match TRBD1. Germline trimming cut 5 bases from V and 4 bases from J; bases unmatched to any gene: 9. Germline CDR1 is SGHTA and CDR2 is FQGTGA. This CDR3 spans 16 amino acids. In DNA form, the CDR3 reads TGTGCCAGCAGCAGGACAGGGCTGGGGGGCACCGGGGAGCTGTTTTTT. It codes for CASSRTGLGGTGELFF.

This clonotype was seen a few times. This sequence joins TRBV28 and TRBJ1-4; D uncertain. V was shortened by 3 bases and J by 0 bases, with 8 bases between the two germline ends. This CDR3 contains 15 residues. Germline V lookup: CDR1 MDHEN, CDR2 SYDVKM. This CDR3 is CASSFAGSTNEKLFF. CDR3 bases: TGTGCCAGCAGTTTCGCAGGATCAACTAATGAAAAACTGTTTTTT. Full variable domain (missing parts from reference TRBV28 and TRBJ1-4): DVKVTQSSRYLVKRTGEKVFLECVQDMDHENMFWYRQDPGLGLRLIYFSYDVKMKEKGDIPEGYSVSREKKERFSLILESASTNQTSMYLCASSFAGSTNEKLFFGSGTQLSVL.

This clonotype was counted ten times or more. V gene TRBV18 combines with J gene TRBJ2-3, with no clear D. The germline CDR1 and CDR2 sequences are KGHSH and LQKENI. The CDR3 is made up of 15 amino acids. The V and J ends lost 5 bases and 2 bases respectively, with 14 bases between them. The CDR3 protein is CASSLRRADTDTQYF. DNA of the CDR3: TGTGCCAGCTCATTAAGAAGGGCCGACACAGATACGCAGTATTTT.

This chain joins TRBV12-3 or TRBV12-4 and TRBJ2-3; perhaps TRBD1 as D (6 bases). The CDR3 runs to 15 residues. Deletions cut 3 bases from V and 0 bases from J, with 10 bases between. CDR3 in DNA: TGTGCCAGCAGTTTGTGGACAGATAGCACAGATACGCAGTATTTT. This translates into CASSLWTDSTDTQYF.

In this sample, this clonotype turned up many times. The V and J genes are TRBV5-1 and TRBJ2-7; D may be TRBD1 or TRBD2 (6 bases each). V lost 0 bases and J lost 2, with 12 bases in between. The CDR3 length is 15 residues. Germline values: CDR1 SGHRS, CDR2 YFSETQ. In DNA, the CDR3 is TGCGCCAGCAGCTTGGTCGCCGGGGGCCCCTACGAGCAGTACTTC. Translation: CASSLVAGGPYEQYF.

This chain uses TRBV5-8 with TRBJ1-2; a weak D match, TRBD1 (6 bases). The CDR3 totals 15 residues. Trimming removed 4 bases at V and 5 bases at J, with 18 bases between. Germline CDR1 reads SGHTS; CDR2 reads YDEGEE. The CDR3 nucleotides read TGTGCCAGCAGCACAACAGGGCCTGTCGTGTATGGCTACACCTTC. As protein: CASSTTGPVVYGYTF.

This clonotype occurred many times. The rearrangement uses TRBV4-1 and TRBJ2-1; 8 bases are shared with TRBD1. J lost 3 bases, V lost 0 bases, and 4 bases had no gene match. The germline gives CDR1 MGHRA, CDR2 YSYEKL. The CDR3 extends over 16 amino acids. The CDR3 is CASSQDTGGGYNEQFF. The CDR3 DNA sequence: TGCGCCAGCAGCCAAGATACAGGGGGTGGCTACAATGAGCAGTTCTTC.

This chain uses TRBV9 with TRBJ1-1; D not resolved. Trimming cost V 3 bases and J 5 bases, with 11 bases left between them. The CDR3 runs 13 residues. Germline-derived CDR1 and CDR2 are SGDLS and YYNGEE. The CDR3 protein is CASSDQVDTEAFF. Written as DNA, the CDR3 is TGTGCCAGCAGCGACCAAGTTGATACTGAAGCTTTCTTT.

The chain links TRBV13 to TRBJ2-7, with TRBD1 matching over 8 bases. The CDR3 runs 15 residues. The ends lost 0 bases at V and 2 bases at J; junction bases unmatched: 3. CDR1 is PRHDT and CDR2 is FYEKMQ in the germline V gene (reference sequence). The CDR3 bases are TGTGCCAGCAGCTTAGGCAGGGGGCTCGCCTACGAGCAGTACTTC. It codes for CASSLGRGLAYEQYF.